The clone carrying this T cell receptor beta chain was found a few times. What it recognizes is unknown. Germline V gene sequence: CDR1 DFQATT, CDR2 SNEGSKA (reference sequence). The CDR3 is 13 amino acids. The V and J ends lost 6 bases and 2 bases respectively, with 14 bases between them. This entry belongs to a study of blood T cells in healthy people across ages. Study-level points and caveats: Estimated diversity, derived from one million T cells, was regarded as an underestimate.

A second PCR, run for 7 to 11 cycles, used a sample-barcoded 5' primer plus a J-beta primer mix. Via MiXCR, TCRdb re-called the 5' RACE reads, giving one row per CDR3 protein. The sample carries approximately 960,000 distinct CDR3 sequences, just under 30% recorded once. The sample was also reused in another study, on T cells of mothers and their children. From that second work: All extracted RNA went into cDNA synthesis, about 1.4 ug per 15 ul. Within related and unrelated pairs, thymic selection shapes TCR recombination output in a similar way.

The specimen sequenced was blood. This rearrangement joins TRBV20-1 to TRBJ2-7; a weak D match, TRBD2 (5 bases). This sequence originates from a woman aged 40 to 50 in good health. The CDR3 protein is CSAKAGLPYEQYF. CDR3 sequence (DNA): TGCAGTGCCAAGGCGGGTTTACCCTACGAGCAGTACTTC.